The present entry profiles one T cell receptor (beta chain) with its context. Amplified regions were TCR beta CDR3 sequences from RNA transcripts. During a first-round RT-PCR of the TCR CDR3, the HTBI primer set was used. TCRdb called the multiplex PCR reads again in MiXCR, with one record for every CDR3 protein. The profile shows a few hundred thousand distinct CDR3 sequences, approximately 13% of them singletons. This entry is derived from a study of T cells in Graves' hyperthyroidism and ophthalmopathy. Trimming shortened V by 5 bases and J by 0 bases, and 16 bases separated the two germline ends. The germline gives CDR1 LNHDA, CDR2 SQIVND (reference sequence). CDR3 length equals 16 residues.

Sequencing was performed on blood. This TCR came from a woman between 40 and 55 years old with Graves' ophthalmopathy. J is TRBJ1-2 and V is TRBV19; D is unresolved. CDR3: CASSDVGTKANYGYTF. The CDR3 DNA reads TGTGCCAGTAGTGATGTGGGTACGAAAGCTAACTATGGCTACACCTTC.